Listed below are T cell receptor beta chains from one sample, sequenced in a study of blood T cells in healthy people across ages. TCRdb processed the 5' RACE reads anew with MiXCR; each CDR3 protein has one entry. The table shows 1.5 million to 2 million distinct CDR3 sequences, with 28% occurring only once. Sequencing input: blood. The receptors were gathered from a woman aged 30 to 39 in good health. CDR3s include the opening cysteine and the closing phenylalanine or tryptophan. A D gene is named only where the DNA matches it firmly. Rows may omit the clone size; those that give it use once, few, many or a size class.

v_call: TRBV7-2; j_call: TRBJ2-7; clone_size: -; cdr3_length: 15; d_call: -; cdr3_aa: CAGSLFLSGEYEQYF; cdr3_nt: TGTGCCGGCAGCTTATTCCTATCGGGGGAGTACGAGCAGTACTTC
v_call: TRBV7-2; j_call: TRBJ1-1; clone_size: few; cdr3_length: 15; d_call: -; cdr3_aa: CASSWAVWEDTEAFF; cdr3_nt: TGTGCCAGCAGCTGGGCCGTTTGGGAGGACACTGAAGCTTTCTTT
v_call: TRBV7-9; j_call: TRBJ2-5; clone_size: many; cdr3_length: 18; d_call: -; cdr3_aa: CASSLALVTEFLQETQYF; cdr3_nt: TGTGCCAGCAGCTTAGCTTTGGTGACAGAATTTCTACAAGAGACCCAGTACTTC
v_call: TRBV3-1; j_call: TRBJ2-7; clone_size: -; cdr3_length: 16; d_call: TRBD1; cdr3_aa: CASSPLLPGTAYEQYF; cdr3_nt: TGTGCCAGCAGCCCACTATTGCCCGGGACAGCCTACGAGCAGTACTTC
v_call: TRBV6-6; j_call: TRBJ1-5; clone_size: few; cdr3_length: 14; d_call: -; cdr3_aa: CASRIQGRDQPQHF; cdr3_nt: TGTGCCAGCAGGATACAGGGAAGGGACCAGCCCCAGCATTTT
v_call: TRBV2; j_call: TRBJ2-7; clone_size: few; cdr3_length: 12; d_call: -; cdr3_aa: CASSDLPREQYF; cdr3_nt: TGTGCCAGCAGTGACCTTCCCCGCGAGCAGTACTTC
v_call: TRBV20-1; j_call: TRBJ2-1; clone_size: -; cdr3_length: 14; d_call: TRBD1; cdr3_aa: CSAIPGQGHNEQFF; cdr3_nt: TGCAGTGCTATACCGGGACAGGGTCACAATGAGCAGTTCTTC
v_call: TRBV11-2; j_call: TRBJ2-1; clone_size: many; cdr3_length: 15; d_call: -; cdr3_aa: CASSQAGQVYNEQFF; cdr3_nt: TGTGCCAGCAGCCAGGCGGGGCAGGTCTACAATGAGCAGTTCTTC
v_call: TRBV24-1; j_call: TRBJ2-7; clone_size: many; cdr3_length: 15; d_call: -; cdr3_aa: CATSDLVGGSYEQYF; cdr3_nt: TGTGCCACCAGTGATTTGGTTGGGGGATCCTACGAGCAGTACTTC
v_call: TRBV10-1; j_call: TRBJ2-5; clone_size: -; cdr3_length: 19; d_call: TRBD1; cdr3_aa: CASSGPGQGFGEGQETQYF; cdr3_nt: TGCGCCAGCAGTGGCCCCGGACAGGGGTTTGGTGAGGGGCAAGAGACCCAGTACTTC
v_call: TRBV5-1; j_call: TRBJ1-1; clone_size: few; cdr3_length: 15; d_call: TRBD1; cdr3_aa: CASRGQGAGNTEAFF; cdr3_nt: TGCGCCAGCAGGGGTCAGGGGGCAGGGAACACTGAAGCTTTCTTT
v_call: TRBV27; j_call: TRBJ2-7; clone_size: -; cdr3_length: 18; d_call: TRBD2; cdr3_aa: CASSLWRASGSSSPEQYF; cdr3_nt: TGTGCCAGCAGTTTGTGGCGCGCTAGCGGGAGCAGCTCGCCCGAGCAGTACTTC
v_call: TRBV28; j_call: TRBJ1-3; clone_size: -; cdr3_length: 15; d_call: -; cdr3_aa: CASTERTASGNTIYF; cdr3_nt: TGTGCCAGCACCGAAAGGACAGCCTCTGGAAACACCATATATTTT
v_call: TRBV20-1; j_call: TRBJ2-1; clone_size: -; cdr3_length: 18; d_call: TRBD2; cdr3_aa: CSARGLAGDTRSYNEQFF; cdr3_nt: TGCAGTGCCCGGGGACTAGCGGGAGACACCCGCTCCTACAATGAGCAGTTCTTC
v_call: TRBV5-1; j_call: TRBJ2-1; clone_size: few; cdr3_length: 14; d_call: -; cdr3_aa: CASSLVAGLNEQFF; cdr3_nt: TGCGCCAGCAGCTTGGTAGCAGGGCTAAATGAGCAGTTCTTC
v_call: TRBV12-3/TRBV12-4; j_call: TRBJ1-5; clone_size: few; cdr3_length: 15; d_call: TRBD1; cdr3_aa: CASSLGGDRNQPQHF; cdr3_nt: TGTGCCAGCAGTTTAGGGGGGGACAGAAATCAGCCCCAGCATTTT
v_call: TRBV6-5; j_call: TRBJ1-6; clone_size: few; cdr3_length: 16; d_call: -; cdr3_aa: CASSYSKVTGNSPLHF; cdr3_nt: TGTGCCAGCAGTTACTCGAAAGTAACAGGGAATTCACCCCTCCACTTT
v_call: TRBV11-2; j_call: TRBJ2-7; clone_size: few; cdr3_length: 15; d_call: -; cdr3_aa: CASSLSLQGSYEQYF; cdr3_nt: TGTGCCAGCAGCTTATCCCTGCAGGGTAGCTACGAGCAGTACTTC
v_call: TRBV20-1; j_call: TRBJ2-3; clone_size: -; cdr3_length: 16; d_call: -; cdr3_aa: CSARGNSGSRTDTQYF; cdr3_nt: TGCAGTGCTAGGGGGAACTCAGGGAGTAGGACAGATACGCAGTATTTT
v_call: TRBV6-6; j_call: TRBJ2-7; clone_size: few; cdr3_length: 16; d_call: TRBD2; cdr3_aa: CASSYRIAGTPYEQYF; cdr3_nt: TGTGCCAGCAGTTACCGCATAGCGGGAACACCCTACGAGCAGTACTTC